What follows describes a single T cell receptor (beta chain). These data are taken from a study of blood T cell repertoires in COVID-19. About the study: The study drew acute and convalescent COVID-19 samples from the United States, Italy and Spain. T cells, B-cell-depleted T cells, or PBMCs supplied cDNA or gDNA.

In the authors' workflow: Amplification with reference gene primers provided the estimates of nucleated cell counts. Clones were read by immunoSEQ multiplex PCR, and TCRdb kept only the in-frame ones, dropping some. That table gives V, J and clone size, and the DNA gave D and trimming. The sample has more than 150,000 clones; approximately 79% are singletons. The specimen was peripheral blood. This sequence was found in a man aged 25-45 years with active or convalescent COVID-19.

CDR3 protein: CASSKSLHTEAFF. In DNA, the CDR3 is TGTGCCAGCAGTAAATCCCTTCACACTGAAGCTTTCTTT. This chain connects TRBV12-3 or TRBV12-4 to TRBJ1-1; D unclear. Trimming stripped 5 bases from V and 3 bases from J, with 10 bases between. The CDR3 loop spans 13 amino acids.